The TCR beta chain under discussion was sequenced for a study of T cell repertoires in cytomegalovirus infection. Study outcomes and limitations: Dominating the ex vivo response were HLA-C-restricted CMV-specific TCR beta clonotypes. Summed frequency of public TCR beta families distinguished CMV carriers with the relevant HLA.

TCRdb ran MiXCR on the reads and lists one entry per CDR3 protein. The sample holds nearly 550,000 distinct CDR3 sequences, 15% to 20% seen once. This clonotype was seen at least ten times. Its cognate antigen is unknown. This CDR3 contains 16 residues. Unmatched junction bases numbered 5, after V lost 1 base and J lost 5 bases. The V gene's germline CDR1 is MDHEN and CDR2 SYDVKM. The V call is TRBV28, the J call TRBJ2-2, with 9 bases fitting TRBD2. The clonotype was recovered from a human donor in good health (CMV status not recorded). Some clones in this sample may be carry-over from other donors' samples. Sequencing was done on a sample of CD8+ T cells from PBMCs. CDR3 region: CASSLLAGEGTGELFF. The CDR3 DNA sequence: TGTGCCAGCAGTTTATTAGCGGGAGAAGGAACCGGGGAGCTGTTTTTT.